This TCR beta chain was sequenced for a study of blood T cell repertoires in COVID-19. Using immunoSEQ multiplex PCR, the repertoire was profiled, and TCRdb retains in-frame clones only, with some absent. Found here are around 130,000 clones, around 78% of them singletons; the top ten hold roughly a tenth. Specimen: peripheral blood. The sequence was collected from a human donor in a cohort sampled during active COVID-19.

In DNA, the CDR3 is TGTGCCAGTAGTATAAGACTCCGCACAGATACGCAGTATTTT. Translated, it gives CASSIRLRTDTQYF. V and J are TRBV19 and TRBJ2-3, with no clear D. CDR1 is LNHDA and CDR2 is SQIVND in the germline V gene (reference sequence). V dropped 2 bases and J dropped 1 base, with 7 bases sitting between them. The CDR3 is 14 residues long. Full variable domain (outside the CDR3, taken from reference TRBV19 and TRBJ2-3): DGGITQSPKYLFRKEGQNVTLSCEQNLNHDAMYWYRQDPGQGLRLIYYSQIVNDFQKGDIAEGYSVSREKKESFPLTVTSAQKNPTAFYLCASSIRLRTDTQYFGPGTRLTVL.